These T cell receptor beta chains were read from a single sample in a study of cytomegalovirus exposure and HLA in healthy donors. The table came from immunoSEQ multiplex PCR; TCRdb's copy has only in-frame clones and leaves some out. The sample includes approximately 120,000 clones, roughly 68% seen only once; the top ten take roughly 4.1%. Source material: PBMCs. The receptor source for this set is a woman aged 45-65 years in good health and CMV-seropositive. Both conserved end residues are part of each CDR3. The D gene is left open where the match is weak. Size is stated for part of the rows, as once, few or many counts, or as a class when the clone is expanded.

d_gene | len | abundance | j_gene | v_gene | CDR3nt | CDR3aa
TRBD1 | 15 | few | TRBJ1-6 | TRBV28 | TGTGCCAGCAGTTCTGGACAGGGGGTAAATTCACCCCTCCACTTT | CASSSGQGVNSPLHF
NA | 14 | NA | TRBJ1-1 | TRBV6-5 | TGTGCCAGCAGGCGACGGCAGGGGAACACTGAAGCTTTCTTT | CASRRRQGNTEAFF
NA | 13 | NA | TRBJ1-2 | TRBV6-5 | TGTGCCAGCAGTTACTCTAGGGGCCCTGGCTACACCTTC | CASSYSRGPGYTF
NA | 15 | NA | TRBJ2-3 | TRBV5-4 | TGTGCCAGCAGCTTGGCCCTACCGTCGACAGATACGCAGTATTTT | CASSLALPSTDTQYF
TRBD2 | 17 | NA | TRBJ2-3 | TRBV7-2 | TGTGCCAGCAGCTTAGTTGCCGGGGGGGCTTCCGGGGATACGCAGTATTTT | CASSLVAGGASGDTQYF
TRBD2 | 16 | NA | TRBJ2-3 | TRBV10-1 | TGCGCCAGCAGGGCTAGCGGGGGAGCCGGCACAGATACGCAGTATTTT | CASRASGGAGTDTQYF
NA | 14 | NA | TRBJ2-7 | TRBV2 | TGTGCCAGCAGTGAACAGTTCACCTCCTACGAGCAGTACTTC | CASSEQFTSYEQYF
TRBD1 | 16 | once | TRBJ1-2 | TRBV5-4 | TGTGCCAGCAGCTTGGGGCAGGGGGCGAGTAACTATGGCTACACCTTC | CASSLGQGASNYGYTF
NA | 14 | NA | TRBJ2-1 | TRBV7-3 | TGTGCCAGCAGCTTAACGGACAGCTACAATGAGCAGTTCTTC | CASSLTDSYNEQFF
NA | 15 | NA | TRBJ1-6 | TRBV5-4 | TGTGCCAGCAGCCTAGCAGGAGACTATAATTCACCCCTCCACTTT | CASSLAGDYNSPLHF
NA | 16 | NA | TRBJ2-5 | TRBV10-3 | TGTGCCATCAGTGAGTCGAGTGGGGGCCGCTGGGAGACCCAGTACTTC | CAISESSGGRWETQYF
TRBD1 | 17 | few | TRBJ2-5 | TRBV2 | TGTGCCAGCAGTCCTCTTATACGGACAGGGGCCCAAGAGACCCAGTACTTC | CASSPLIRTGAQETQYF
NA | 15 | few | TRBJ1-4 | TRBV5-1 | TGCGCCAGCAGCTTGCAAGCGGAAGGGAATGAAAAACTGTTTTTT | CASSLQAEGNEKLFF
TRBD2 | 17 | few | TRBJ2-3 | TRBV5-1 | TGCGCCAGCAGCTTGGCCACAGGGGCGACTAGCGGGGGGCAGCAGTATTTT | CASSLATGATSGGQQYF
TRBD1 | 16 | NA | TRBJ2-7 | TRBV11-2 | TGTGCCAGCAGCTTAGAAACGACAGGGAGCTCCTACGAGCAGTACTTC | CASSLETTGSSYEQYF
NA | 13 | once | TRBJ1-2 | TRBV5-1 | TGCGCCAGCAGCTCGACAGCTAACTATGGCTACACCTTC | CASSSTANYGYTF
TRBD2 | 15 | NA | TRBJ2-2 | TRBV2 | TGTGCCAGCAGTGAAGTGCCCTCGGGGGGCGGGGAGCTGTTTTTT | CASSEVPSGGGELFF
TRBD1 | 15 | NA | TRBJ2-5 | TRBV28 | TGTGCCAGCAGTTCCTCCGCGACAGGGTCGGAGACCCAGTACTTC | CASSSSATGSETQYF
TRBD1 | 15 | NA | TRBJ1-6 | TRBV10-3 | TGTGCCATCAGCCAAACGGGACAGATCCATTCACCCCTCCACTTT | CAISQTGQIHSPLHF
NA | 15 | NA | TRBJ2-7 | TRBV28 | TGTGCCAGCAGCTCCCTAGGCCCTAGGCCGTACGAGCAGTACTTC | CASSSLGPRPYEQYF
NA | 17 | NA | TRBJ2-1 | TRBV7-9 | TGTGCCAGCAGCTTAGTTGACAATCCCGGGACTTACAATGAGCAGTTCTTC | CASSLVDNPGTYNEQFF
TRBD1 | 15 | NA | TRBJ2-7 | TRBV6-5 | TGTGCCAGCAGTTACGGGACAGGTGGGACCTACGAGCAGTACTTC | CASSYGTGGTYEQYF
TRBD2 | 14 | NA | TRBJ2-5 | TRBV9 | TGTGCCAGCAGCGCTGGTAGCGGGGTAGAGACCCAGTACTTC | CASSAGSGVETQYF
NA | 12 | NA | TRBJ1-5 | TRBV28 | TGTGCCAGCAGGTCGGGCAATCAGCCCCAGCATTTT | CASRSGNQPQHF
TRBD1 | 14 | NA | TRBJ2-7 | TRBV6-5 | TGTGCCAGCAGTTCGGGACAGGGGGCGCAAGAGCAGTACTTC | CASSSGQGAQEQYF
NA | 15 | NA | TRBJ1-2 | TRBV4-1 | TGCGCCAGCAGCCAAGTAGGAGGGCTTAACTATGGCTACACCTTC | CASSQVGGLNYGYTF
TRBD1 | 13 | few | TRBJ1-6 | TRBV6-5 | TGTGCCAGCCGGGAGGGGGCGAATTCACCCCTCCACTTT | CASREGANSPLHF
NA | 15 | NA | TRBJ1-6 | TRBV28 | TGTGCCAGCCTGATAACGAGCTCCTATAATTCACCCCTCCACTTT | CASLITSSYNSPLHF
TRBD2 | 17 | NA | TRBJ2-2 | TRBV19 | TGTGCCAGTAGTATAGGAGGCGGGGGGGCCTCCACCGGGGAGCTGTTTTTT | CASSIGGGGASTGELFF
TRBD1 | 16 | NA | TRBJ2-2 | TRBV28 | TGTGCCAGCAGCGTCGTGGGACAGGGGAACACCGGGGAGCTGTTTTTT | CASSVVGQGNTGELFF
TRBD2 | 15 | NA | TRBJ2-1 | TRBV10-1 | TGCGCCAGCAGTGTAAGCGGGGGCCGCGACAATGAGCAGTTCTTC | CASSVSGGRDNEQFF
TRBD1 | 16 | few | TRBJ2-2 | TRBV4-1 | TGCGCCAGCAGCCCCCGGACAGGGTCGAAAACCGGGGAGCTGTTTTTT | CASSPRTGSKTGELFF
TRBD2 | 19 | NA | TRBJ2-5 | TRBV10-2 | TGCGCCAGCAGTGCAAGGACTAGTTTCATTTTCGTAGGGCAAGAGACCCAGTACTTC | CASSARTSFIFVGQETQYF
TRBD2 | 16 | few | TRBJ2-3 | TRBV10-3 | TGTGCCATCAGTGAGTCCCTGCGGGGGAACACAGATACGCAGTATTTT | CAISESLRGNTDTQYF
TRBD1 | 15 | NA | TRBJ1-5 | TRBV19 | TGTGCCAGCTTATCGGGACAGGGTGGTAATCAGCCCCAGCATTTT | CASLSGQGGNQPQHF
TRBD1 | 14 | NA | TRBJ2-3 | TRBV27 | TGTGCCAGCAGCGACAGGGCGTCTGCAGATACGCAGTATTTT | CASSDRASADTQYF
TRBD1 | 16 | NA | TRBJ1-2 | TRBV18 | TGTGCCAGCTCTTCCGGGACAGGGGCCTTGTTCTATGGCTACACCTTC | CASSSGTGALFYGYTF
TRBD2 | 16 | NA | TRBJ2-3 | TRBV18 | TGTGCCAGCTCACCCGGGACGGGGGGAGGCACAGATACGCAGTATTTT | CASSPGTGGGTDTQYF
TRBD1 | 16 | NA | TRBJ1-3 | TRBV7-6 | TGTGCCAGCAGCTTGGGACAGGTTCTATCTGGAAACACCATATATTTT | CASSLGQVLSGNTIYF
NA | 14 | NA | TRBJ2-4 | TRBV19 | TGTGCCAGTAGTTCTCCGGGGGAGAAAAACATTCAGTACTTC | CASSSPGEKNIQYF
TRBD1 | 15 | NA | TRBJ1-1 | TRBV27 | TGTGCCAGCAGTAAAGGACAGGGGGCGAACACTGAAGCTTTCTTT | CASSKGQGANTEAFF
NA | 15 | NA | TRBJ1-5 | TRBV5-5 | TGTGCCAGCAGCTTACCGCCGGGAGACAATCAGCCCCAGCATTTT | CASSLPPGDNQPQHF
TRBD1 | 14 | NA | TRBJ1-5 | TRBV27 | TGTGCCAGCAGTCGGGCAGGGGGTGTTCAGCCCCAGCACTTT | CASSRAGGVQPQHF
TRBD1 | 13 | NA | TRBJ2-7 | TRBV29-1 | TGCAGCGCAGGACAGGGGAACTCCTACGAGCAGTACTTC | CSAGQGNSYEQYF
TRBD2 | 17 | few | TRBJ2-3 | TRBV15 | TGTGCCACCAGCAGGGAGCGAAGGAGCGGGGGTTCAGATACGCAGTATTTT | CATSRERRSGGSDTQYF
NA | 13 | NA | TRBJ2-3 | TRBV7-9 | TGTGCCAGCTCTCGGAGGGCCACAGATACGCAGTATTTT | CASSRRATDTQYF
TRBD2 | 15 | NA | TRBJ2-1 | TRBV4-2 | TGTGCCAGCAGCCAAGATAGCGGGGGGGCTGATGAGCAGTTCTTC | CASSQDSGGADEQFF
NA | 14 | few | TRBJ1-1 | TRBV6-5 | TGTGCCAGCAGTTACGGACAGAGGAACACTGAAGCTTTCTTT | CASSYGQRNTEAFF
NA | 13 | NA | TRBJ2-7 | TRBV10-3 | TGTGCCATCAGTAGCAGGGCAGACTACGAGCAGTACTTC | CAISSRADYEQYF
NA | 18 | NA | TRBJ1-2 | TRBV5-3 | TGTGCCAGAAGCTTGAGTGTCGGACTAGTAGAGCTCAACTATGGCTACACCTTC | CARSLSVGLVELNYGYTF
TRBD1 | 15 | NA | TRBJ2-5 | TRBV19 | TGTGCCAGTAGTACCAGGACAGGGAGAAGGGAGACCCAGTACTTC | CASSTRTGRRETQYF
NA | 13 | NA | TRBJ2-1 | TRBV19 | TGTGCCAGTGCCCTACGGGTTAGGAATGAGCAGTTCTTC | CASALRVRNEQFF